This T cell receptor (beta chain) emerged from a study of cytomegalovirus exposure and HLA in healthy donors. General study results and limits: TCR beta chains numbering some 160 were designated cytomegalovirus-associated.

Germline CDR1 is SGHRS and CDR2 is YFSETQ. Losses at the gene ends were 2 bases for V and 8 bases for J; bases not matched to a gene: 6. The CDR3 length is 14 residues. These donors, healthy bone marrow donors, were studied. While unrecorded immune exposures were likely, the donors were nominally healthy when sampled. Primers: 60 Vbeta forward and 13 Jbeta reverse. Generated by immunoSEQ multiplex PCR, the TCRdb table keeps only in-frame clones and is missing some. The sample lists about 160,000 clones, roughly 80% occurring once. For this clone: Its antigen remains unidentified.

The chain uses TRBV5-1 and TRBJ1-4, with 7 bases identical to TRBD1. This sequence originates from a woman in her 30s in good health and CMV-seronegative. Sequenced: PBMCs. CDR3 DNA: TGCGCCAGCAGCTTTTCCCAGGGGGAGGAAAAACTGTTTTTT. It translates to CASSFSQGEEKLFF.